The 7 T cell receptor beta chains in this list originate from one sample, sequenced in a study of blood T cell repertoires in COVID-19 (dated by TCRdb to the early 2020s). Receptor libraries were prepared by the immunoSEQ multiplex PCR assay. TCRdb took this table from immuneACCESS and kept in-frame rearrangements with V and J called. Such tables lack part of the clones; where checked against another copy, unresolved V genes explain under half of the gap, and the rest is unexplained. This sample has roughly 100,000 clones in its table, and 80% to 95% of those were observed once. The ten largest clones represent about 6.7% of the sample. Sequencing input: peripheral blood. The receptors shown here come from a man aged 18 to 29 with COVID-19, enrolled during active disease.

The gene calls are TRBV19 and TRBJ2-2, with a possible D match to TRBD1 (6 bases). V was shortened by 3 bases and J by 4 bases, with 24 bases between the two germline ends. This CDR3 spans 19 amino acids. Germline CDR1 and CDR2: LNHDA and SQIVND (reference sequence). The CDR3 sequence: CASSMRVDRLPFGTGELFF. CDR3 in DNA: TGTGCCAGTAGTATGCGGGTAGACAGGCTCCCGTTCGGCACCGGGGAGCTGTTTTTT. Drawing the rest from reference TRBV19 and TRBJ2-2, the complete variable domain is DGGITQSPKYLFRKEGQNVTLSCEQNLNHDAMYWYRQDPGQGLRLIYYSQIVNDFQKGDIAEGYSVSREKKESFPLTVTSAQKNPTAFYLCASSMRVDRLPFGTGELFFGEGSRLTVL.

The CDR3 DNA reads as TGTGCCAGCAGCGTAAGTGGGACAGACTATGGCTACACCTTC. It is translated as CASSVSGTDYGYTF. The V call is TRBV9, the J call TRBJ1-2, with TRBD1 identical over 7 bases. The CDR3 has 14 residues. Germline V CDR1 and CDR2: SGDLS, YYNGEE. V dropped 1 base and J dropped 3; count of bases not matched to a gene: 3.

The chain links TRBV6-2 or TRBV6-3 to TRBJ2-2; D may be TRBD1 (6 bases). The CDR3 runs 14 residues. Trimming took off 6 bases at V and 4 bases at J, with 12 bases between the two ends. The germline CDR1 and CDR2 sequences are MNHEY and SVGEGT. CDR3 sequence: CASSSDRPTGELFF. The CDR3 DNA reads TGTGCCAGCAGCTCGGACAGACCCACCGGGGAGCTGTTTTTT.

The chain couples TRBV2 to TRBJ2-1, with 9 bases matching TRBD2. The V gene end was trimmed by 4 bases and the J gene end by 3 bases; junction bases not matched to a gene: 4. CDR1 and CDR2 from the germline V gene are SNHLY and FYNNEI. This CDR3 is built from 15 residues. The CDR3 nucleotides read TGTGCCAGCAGTGCTACAGCGGGAGGCTACAATGAGCAGTTCTTC. Translation: CASSATAGGYNEQFF.

The DNA of the CDR3 is TGCGCCAGCAGCCAAGCGTATGCAGGGGTTTCCGAGCAGTACTTC. Its translation is CASSQAYAGVSEQYF. The chain couples TRBV4-1 to TRBJ2-7; a possible D gene is TRBD1 (6 bases). The CDR3 contains 15 residues. V dropped 1 base and J dropped 6 bases, with 16 bases sitting between them. Germline values: CDR1 MGHRA, CDR2 YSYEKL.

The count of this clone is one. This rearrangement joins TRBV6-6 to TRBJ2-3, with D possibly being TRBD2 (6 bases). This CDR3 has 15 amino acids. V lost 6 bases, J lost 0 bases, and 13 bases lay in between. Per germline, CDR1 MNHNY and CDR2 SVGAGI (reference sequence). The CDR3 loop reads CASSFRGTSTDTQYF. The CDR3, as DNA: TGTGCCAGCAGCTTTCGGGGGACTAGCACAGATACGCAGTATTTT.

This rearrangement joins TRBV6-5 to TRBJ2-7; the D gene is possibly TRBD2 (5 bases). Germline V gives CDR1 MNHEY, CDR2 SVGAGI. V lost 10 bases to trimming and J lost 0 bases, with 16 bases between them. This CDR3 contains 14 residues. The CDR3 protein is CATQYGGSSYEQYF. The CDR3 DNA follows: TGTGCCACCCAGTACGGTGGGAGCTCCTACGAGCAGTACTTC.